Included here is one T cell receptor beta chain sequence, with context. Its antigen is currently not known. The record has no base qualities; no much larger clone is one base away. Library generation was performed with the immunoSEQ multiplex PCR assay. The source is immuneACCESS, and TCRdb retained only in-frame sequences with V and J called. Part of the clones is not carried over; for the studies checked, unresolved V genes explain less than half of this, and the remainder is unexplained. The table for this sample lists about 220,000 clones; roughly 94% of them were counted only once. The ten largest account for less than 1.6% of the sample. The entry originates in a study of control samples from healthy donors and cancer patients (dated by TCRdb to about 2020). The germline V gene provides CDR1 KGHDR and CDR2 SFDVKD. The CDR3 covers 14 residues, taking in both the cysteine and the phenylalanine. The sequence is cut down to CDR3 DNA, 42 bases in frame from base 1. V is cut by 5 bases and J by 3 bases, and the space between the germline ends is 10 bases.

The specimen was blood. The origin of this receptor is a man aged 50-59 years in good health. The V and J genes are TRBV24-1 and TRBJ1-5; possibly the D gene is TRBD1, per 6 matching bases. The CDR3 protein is CATSGTGSNQPQHF. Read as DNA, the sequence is TGTGCCACCAGTGGTACAGGGTCCAATCAGCCCCAGCATTTT.